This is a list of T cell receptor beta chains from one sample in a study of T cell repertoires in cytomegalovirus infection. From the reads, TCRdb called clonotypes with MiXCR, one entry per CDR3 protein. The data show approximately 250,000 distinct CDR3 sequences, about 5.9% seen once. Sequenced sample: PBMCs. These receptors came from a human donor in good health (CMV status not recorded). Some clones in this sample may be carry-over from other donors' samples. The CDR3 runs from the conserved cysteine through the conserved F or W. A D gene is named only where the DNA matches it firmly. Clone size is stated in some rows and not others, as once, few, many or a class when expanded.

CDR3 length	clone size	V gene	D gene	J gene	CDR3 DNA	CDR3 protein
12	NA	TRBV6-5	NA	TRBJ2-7	TGTGCCAGCATTAGTTTAGGCTACGAGCAGTACTTC	CASISLGYEQYF
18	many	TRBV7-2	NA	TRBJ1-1	TGTGCCAGCAGCTTAGCGTACAGTTCGACTCTTATGAACACTGAAGCTTTCTTT	CASSLAYSSTLMNTEAFF
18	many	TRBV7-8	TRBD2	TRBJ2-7	TGTGCCAGCAGCTTCAAGGTTAGCGGGGCCGCTAGCTCCTACGAGCAGTACTTC	CASSFKVSGAASSYEQYF
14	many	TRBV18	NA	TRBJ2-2	TGTGCCAGCTCACCACCCACGAACACCGGGGAGCTGTTTTTT	CASSPPTNTGELFF
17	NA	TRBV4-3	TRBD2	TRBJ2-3	TGCGCCAGCAGCCAAGATTTCGCAGCGGGGGGGGCAGATACGCAGTATTTT	CASSQDFAAGGADTQYF
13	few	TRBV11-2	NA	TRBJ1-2	TGTGCCAGCAGCTTAGATCTGGGGGACGGCTACACCTTC	CASSLDLGDGYTF
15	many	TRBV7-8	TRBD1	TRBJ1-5	TGTGCCAGCAGCTCCACAGGGGATCTTTTGCAGCCCCAGCATTTT	CASSSTGDLLQPQHF
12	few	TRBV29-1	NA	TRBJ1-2	TGCAGCGTGCACAGGCTTTTGGGTGGCTACACCTTC	CSVHRLLGGYTF
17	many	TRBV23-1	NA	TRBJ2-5	TGCGCCAGCAGTCAATCGGGGCAGACAACATCCGGGGAGACCCAGTACTTC	CASSQSGQTTSGETQYF
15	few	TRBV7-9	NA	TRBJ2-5	TGTGCCAGCAGCTCCGGAGGGACAACGGCAGAGACCCAGTACTTC	CASSSGGTTAETQYF
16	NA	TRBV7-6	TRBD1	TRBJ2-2	TGTGCCAGCAGCTTAACTCCGGGACAGGGCACCGGGGAGCTGTTTTTT	CASSLTPGQGTGELFF
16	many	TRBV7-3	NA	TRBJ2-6	TGTGCCAGCAGCTTATCAACGGGGCCCGGGGCCAACGTCCTGACTTTC	CASSLSTGPGANVLTF
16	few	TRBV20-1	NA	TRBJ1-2	TGCAGTGCTAGAGGGGGGGCCGGGGGGGCTAACTATGGCTACACCTTC	CSARGGAGGANYGYTF
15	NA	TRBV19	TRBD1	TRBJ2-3	TGTGCCAGTGGGACCCGGGACAGAGGGGCAGATACGCAGTATTTT	CASGTRDRGADTQYF
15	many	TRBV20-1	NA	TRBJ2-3	TGCAGTGCTAGAGACCTAGCGTCTAGCACAGATACGCAGTATTTT	CSARDLASSTDTQYF
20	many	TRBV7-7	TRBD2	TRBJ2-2	TGTGCCAGCAGCTTAAAGCGGCCGGGAAGTCCGGGGGGAGGAACCGGGGAGCTGTTTTTT	CASSLKRPGSPGGGTGELFF
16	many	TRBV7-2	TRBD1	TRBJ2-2	TGTGCCAGCAGCTTAGGAGGGGGCGTTGACACCGGGGAGCTGTTTTTT	CASSLGGGVDTGELFF
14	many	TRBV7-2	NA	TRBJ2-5	TGTGCCAGCAGCTTAGGGCCCCGTGGGGAGACCCAGTACTTC	CASSLGPRGETQYF
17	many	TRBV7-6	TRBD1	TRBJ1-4	TGTGCCAGCAGCTTAGAACGACAGGGGGCAATGGGTGAAAAACTGTTTTTT	CASSLERQGAMGEKLFF
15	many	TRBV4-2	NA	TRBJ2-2	TGTGCCAGCAGCCCCGGGGGTCGGGACACCGGGGAGCTGTTTTTT	CASSPGGRDTGELFF
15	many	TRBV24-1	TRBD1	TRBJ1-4	TGTGCCACCAGTGATACCGGGACAGGGGGGGAAAAACTGTTTTTT	CATSDTGTGGEKLFF
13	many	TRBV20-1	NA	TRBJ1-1	TGCAGTGCTAGACCCAGTAAAACTAAAGAAGCTTTCTTT	CSARPSKTKEAFF
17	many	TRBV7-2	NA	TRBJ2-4	TGTGCCAGCAGCCTACCCATTGATCAAGTTTCCAAAAACATTCAGTACTTC	CASSLPIDQVSKNIQYF
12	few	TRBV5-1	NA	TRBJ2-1	TGCGCCAGCAGCTTGGAGGGCCTAGAGCAGTTCTTC	CASSLEGLEQFF
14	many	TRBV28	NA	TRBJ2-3	TGTGCCAGCATGGGTGGGGGAAGCACAGATACGCAGTATTTT	CASMGGGSTDTQYF
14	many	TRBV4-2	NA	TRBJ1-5	TGTGCCAGCAGCCAGATGCCCGAGAATCAGCCCCAGCATTTT	CASSQMPENQPQHF